This passage covers 22 T cell receptor beta chains from one sample sequenced in a study of blood T cells in healthy people across ages. Together with a sample-barcoded 5' primer, a J-beta primer mix was included in a second PCR lasting roughly 6 to 12 cycles. TCRdb redid the calling of the 5' RACE reads with MiXCR, one entry per CDR3 protein. The sample carries 600,000 to 800,000 distinct CDR3 sequences, under 25% recorded once. Material: blood. These receptor sequences come from a man in his 70s in good health.

Concerning this clonotype: This CDR3 fails to terminate in the conserved phenylalanine or tryptophan, so it likely reflects a read error. This chain links TRBV7-2 with TRBJ2-7, with 7 nucleotides matching TRBD2. The V segment lost 6 bases and the J segment 3 bases; nucleotides outside the gene matches: 14. The CDR3 is 16 amino acids. Germline CDR1 reads SGHTA; CDR2 reads FQGNSA. The CDR3, as DNA: TGTGCCAGCAGAGACTCACTAGCGAGTGCTCGCTACGAGCAGTACCTC. This codes for CASRDSLASARYEQYL.

This clonotype came up many times. The rearrangement joins TRBV4-1 to TRBJ2-4; 10 bases are a match to TRBD2. The V gene's germline CDR1 is MGHRA and CDR2 YSYEKL. The CDR3 is 18 amino acids. V trimming: 0 bases; J trimming: 0 bases; junction bases outside the gene matches: 5. CDR3: CASSQDPGLATAKNIQYF. In nucleotides, the CDR3 is TGCGCCAGCAGCCAAGACCCGGGACTAGCGACAGCCAAAAACATTCAGTACTTC.

The genes are TRBV2 and TRBJ2-5; D is possibly TRBD1 (6 bases). The J call may be mistaken, given a closer DNA end match to TRBJ2-1. The germline gives CDR1 SNHLY, CDR2 FYNNEI. This CDR3 contains 12 residues. The CDR3 loop reads CASSYGGDEQFF. CDR3 sequence (DNA): TGTGCCAGCAGTTATGGGGGCGACGAGCAGTTCTTC.

There are a few counts of this clonotype. One end of the junction fails to match germline, which may point to a read error. The chain has TRBV3-1 and TRBJ2-5; 10 bases align to TRBD2. This CDR3 is 18 amino acids long. CDR1 is LGHDT and CDR2 is YNNKEL in the germline V gene (reference sequence). The CDR3 DNA sequence: TGTGCCAGCAGCCAACGCCGAGGAACTAGCGGGATTGTAGAGACCCAGCACTTC. It translates to CASSQRRGTSGIVETQHF.

This clonotype was counted a few times. V usage is TRBV11-2 and J usage is TRBJ2-5; possible D gene TRBD1, 5 bases. Between the trimmed V and J ends, which lost 5 bases and 7 bases, there was a span of 17 bases. This CDR3 spans 14 amino acids. From germline, CDR1 is SGHAT and CDR2 FQNNGV. The CDR3 DNA sequence: TGTGCCAGCAGCCTCGGTGGAGACCAGGGGACCCAGTACTTC. It yields the protein CASSLGGDQGTQYF.

This clonotype was seen more than once but under ten times. J is TRBJ2-6 and V is TRBV6-2 or TRBV6-3; D gene unclear. The V gene's germline CDR1 is MNHEY and CDR2 SVGEGT. The CDR3 loop spans 14 amino acids. V was pared by 8 bases and J by 2 bases, with 10 bases between. CDR3 DNA sequence: TGTGCCAGCGAGTGGGCGACTGGGGCCAACGTCCTGACTTTC. Translated, it gives CASEWATGANVLTF.

The V gene is TRBV5-4, the J gene TRBJ2-5; a weak D match, TRBD1 (6 bases). The germline CDR1 and CDR2 sequences are SGHNT and YYREEE (reference sequence). This CDR3 has 14 residues. Trimming took 4 bases from V and 2 from J, leaving 12 bases between them. Here the CDR3 reads CASSGRGRQETQYF. Here the CDR3 DNA reads TGTGCCAGCAGCGGCAGGGGTCGACAAGAGACCCAGTACTTC.

This rearrangement joins TRBV11-2 to TRBJ2-1, with D unresolved. V was cut by 7 bases and J by 4 bases, with 14 bases left in between. The CDR3 runs 14 residues. Germline V gene data show CDR1 as SGHAT and CDR2 as FQNNGV. The CDR3 bases are TGTGCCAGCATCGGCTCTAGGGTATACAATGAGCAGTTCTTC. This sequence encodes CASIGSRVYNEQFF.

This clonotype was seen once. With a much larger clone just one base away, this may be a read error. The chain links TRBV7-2 to TRBJ1-4; 10 bases match TRBD1. There are 12 residues in the CDR3. Germline V gene data show CDR1 as SGHTA and CDR2 as FQGNSA. Unmatched junction bases numbered 0, after V lost 6 bases and J lost 8 bases. CDR3 in amino acids: CTSRDRGEKLFF. The DNA of the CDR3 is TGTACCAGCAGGGACAGGGGGGAAAAACTGTTTTTT.

About this clonotype: The junction and the germline gene differ at one end; a read error may be behind it. The rearrangement uses TRBV12-3 or TRBV12-4 and TRBJ1-4; D gene ambiguous. The CDR3 runs to 14 residues. The CDR3 loop reads CASSFAGLAERLFF. The CDR3 DNA follows: TGTGCCAGCAGTTTCGCCGGACTCGCTGAAAGACTGTTTTTT.

The rearrangement uses TRBV6-1 and TRBJ2-2, with no clear D. The CDR3 is made up of 15 amino acids. Germline V CDR1 and CDR2: MNHNS, SASEGT. The V and J ends lost 3 bases and 4 bases respectively, with 12 bases between them. The CDR3 DNA reads TGTGCCAGCAGTGAGCAGATGCGCGGCACCGGGGAGCTGTTTTTT. Encoded protein: CASSEQMRGTGELFF.

The chain uses TRBV5-1 and TRBJ1-5; the match to TRBD1 covers 8 bases. Trimming took 4 bases from V and 0 from J; bases not matched to a gene: 3. The CDR3 consists of 15 residues. Germline loops: CDR1 SGHRS, CDR2 YFSETQ. The CDR3 sequence is CASSTTGDSNQPQHF. CDR3 nucleotides: TGCGCCAGCAGCACGACAGGGGATAGCAATCAGCCCCAGCATTTT.

This chain links TRBV29-1 with TRBJ1-1; 9 positions match TRBD1. The CDR3 runs to 12 residues. Per germline, CDR1 SQVTM and CDR2 ANQGSEA. The trim removed 7 bases at V and 2 bases at J, leaving 2 bases unmatched. In DNA form, the CDR3 reads TGCAGCGGGGACAGGGTAAACACTGAAGCTTTCTTT. Protein product: CSGDRVNTEAFF.

This clonotype was counted a few times. This CDR3 is CSAMTSGLSYNEQFF. The CDR3 nucleotides are TGCAGTGCCATGACTAGCGGGCTTTCCTACAATGAGCAGTTCTTC. The rearrangement joins TRBV20-1 to TRBJ2-1; the match to TRBD2 covers 10 bases. Germline V gene lookup returns CDR1 DFQATT and CDR2 SNEGSKA (reference sequence). CDR3 size: 15 residues. The V and J ends lost 6 bases and 1 base, in that order; junction bases with no gene match: 6.

This clonotype was seen more than once but under ten times. CDR3 coding DNA: TGCGCCAGCAGCCAAGTAGGGGCCCCAGAGACCCAGTACTTC. It specifies CASSQVGAPETQYF. The rearrangement links TRBV4-1 to TRBJ2-5, with D possibly being TRBD1 (5 bases). V was clipped by 1 base and J by 4 bases, with 10 bases between them. The CDR3 length is 14 residues. Germline CDR1 and CDR2: MGHRA and YSYEKL.

The chain joins TRBV19 to TRBJ2-1; TRBD1 matches 11 bases. The end of the DNA is better explained by TRBJ2-7, so the J call may be wrong. This CDR3 has 15 residues. The germline V gene has CDR1 LNHDA and CDR2 SQIVND (reference sequence). CDR3 DNA: TGTGCCAGTAGTGAACCGGGACAGGGGGGATACGAGCAGTACTTC. It translates to CASSEPGQGGYEQYF.

J is TRBJ2-2 and V is TRBV27, with 10 bases fitting TRBD1. Trimming cost V 5 bases and J 4 bases; bases outside gene matches: 4. This CDR3 comprises 15 residues. In germline, CDR1 is MNHEY, CDR2 SMNVEV (reference sequence). CDR3 sequence: CASSDRGRTTGELFF. The CDR3 bases are TGTGCCAGCAGTGACAGGGGGCGTACCACCGGGGAGCTGTTTTTT.

Only a few counts were recorded for this clonotype. The chain couples TRBV7-6 to TRBJ2-2; 9 bases fit TRBD2. Germline CDR1 reads SGHVS; CDR2 reads FNYEAQ. With 5 bases clipped from V and 6 bases from J, the junction kept 10 bases outside the gene matches. The CDR3 consists of 16 residues. The CDR3 protein is CASSPYSGSRPGELFF. The CDR3 bases are TGTGCCAGCAGCCCTTATAGCGGGAGTAGGCCCGGGGAGCTGTTTTTT.

This chain connects TRBV9 to TRBJ1-5; a possible D gene is TRBD1 (6 bases). The CDR3 extends over 14 amino acids. The germline V and J ends were trimmed by 3 bases and 4 bases, with 11 bases remaining between them. Per the germline V gene, CDR1 is SGDLS and CDR2 is YYNGEE. CDR3 region: CASSAGTKNQPQHF. CDR3 in DNA: TGTGCCAGCAGCGCTGGGACAAAGAATCAGCCCCAGCATTTT.

A few counts support this clonotype. This chain joins TRBV28 and TRBJ2-1; a weak D match, TRBD2 (5 bases). The CDR3 sequence is 14 residues long. Trimming stripped 6 bases from V and 0 bases from J, with 9 bases between. Germline CDR1 MDHEN, CDR2 SYDVKM. The CDR3 coding sequence is TGTGCCAGCAGCGACTACCGCTCCTACAATGAGCAGTTCTTC. Protein sequence: CASSDYRSYNEQFF.

The chain links TRBV12-3 or TRBV12-4 to TRBJ1-4, with a weak D call TRBD1 (5 bases). This CDR3 comprises 15 residues. Trimming cost V 7 bases and J 7 bases, with 19 bases left between them. CDR3 sequence (DNA): TGTGCCAGCACTCAGAGATTGCAGGGAGGTGAAAAACTGTTTTTT. Translated: CASTQRLQGGEKLFF.

There are a few counts of this clonotype. V usage is TRBV9 and J usage is TRBJ1-1; D is unresolved. In germline, CDR1 is SGDLS, CDR2 YYNGEE. The CDR3 sequence is 14 residues long. With 0 bases removed from V and 5 bases from J, the gap between germline ends came to 11 bases. For the CDR3, the DNA is TGTGCCAGCAGCGTAGATGCCCTGGGGACTGAAGCTTTCTTT. Amino acid sequence: CASSVDALGTEAFF.